This TCR beta chain was captured in a study of blood T cells in healthy people across ages. The ends lost 5 bases at V and 5 bases at J; junction bases unmatched: 8. The CDR3 sequence is 14 residues long. Combining a sample-barcoded 5' primer with a J-beta primer mix, a second PCR ran for about 6 to 12 cycles. Every cDNA molecule bore a tag from a template-switch adaptor containing 12 random nucleotides. In TCRdb, the 5' RACE reads were re-called with MiXCR into one record per CDR3 protein. The sample gives some 890,000 distinct CDR3 sequences, 29% of which show up once; roughly a tenth is in the top ten. This clonotype was counted ten times or more. These data also formed part of another study, on T cells of mothers and their children. Per that paper: Three healthy Caucasian mothers and their six children donated. Mothers and children who were related shared slightly more overlap than unrelated pairs, but not significantly more.

Source material: blood. The chain employs TRBV12-3 or TRBV12-4 and TRBJ2-5, with 7 bases aligning to TRBD1. This receptor was taken from a woman aged 35 to 49 in good health. The CDR3 spells CASSRTGPPETQYF. CDR3 nucleotides: TGTGCCAGCAGTCGGACAGGTCCTCCGGAGACCCAGTACTTC.